The rows below give T cell receptor beta chains drawn from one sample of a study of shared clonotypes between healthy human individuals. TCRdb's table, derived via immunoSEQ multiplex PCR, lists solely in-frame clones and lacks some. This table holds 2 million to 2.5 million clones, approximately 90% found once. Sequencing was done on a sample of naive CD4+ T cells from PBMCs. The receptors were sampled from a young man in good health. Some clones in this sample may be carry-over from other donors' samples. The CDR3 runs from the conserved cysteine through the conserved F or W. Each record gives: D gene, clone size, V gene, J gene, CDR3 DNA, CDR3 protein. The D gene is left open where the match is weak. Where a row states a size, it is once, few, many or the class of an expanded clone; other rows omit it.

>NA|NA|TRBV11-2|TRBJ2-3
TGTGCCAGCAGCCCTCAGGCAGATACGCAGTATTTT
CASSPQADTQYF
>TRBD1|NA|TRBV6-1|TRBJ2-3
TGTGCCAGCAGTCCTACAGGGGGCCGGGGGACGCAGTATTTT
CASSPTGGRGTQYF
>TRBD2|once|TRBV7-9|TRBJ2-3
TGTGCCAGCAGCCCCAGCGGGGTTAGCACAGATACGCAGTATTTT
CASSPSGVSTDTQYF
>TRBD1|NA|TRBV4-3|TRBJ2-7
TGCGCCAGCAGTCGGGTAGGGGGCGGCGAGCAGTACTTC
CASSRVGGGEQYF
>NA|NA|TRBV27|TRBJ2-1
TGTGCCAGCAGTAGGGCAGGGCTATACAATGAGCAGTTCTTC
CASSRAGLYNEQFF
>NA|NA|TRBV5-1|TRBJ2-2
TGCGCCAGCAGCTTGGCCCAACCCGTCACCGGGGAGCTGTTTTTT
CASSLAQPVTGELFF
>TRBD1|NA|TRBV27|TRBJ2-1
TGTGCCAGCAGTTCCCGGGACAGGGGGGATGAGCAGTTCTTC
CASSSRDRGDEQFF
>TRBD1|NA|TRBV5-8|TRBJ2-7
TGTGCCAGCAGCTGGGACAGGGGGCAAACTTCCTACGAGCAGTACTTC
CASSWDRGQTSYEQYF
>TRBD1|NA|TRBV7-8|TRBJ1-1
TGTGCCAGCAGCTTAGCGCGTTGGACAGGGGCCATGAACACTGAAGCTTTCTTT
CASSLARWTGAMNTEAFF
>NA|NA|TRBV2|TRBJ1-5
TGTGCCAGCAGTTCGACATTTTTGGATCAGCCCCAGCATTTT
CASSSTFLDQPQHF
>TRBD2|NA|TRBV7-3|TRBJ2-1
TGTGCCAGCAGCCCCTTTAGCGGGAGTCGCAATGAGCAGTTCTTC
CASSPFSGSRNEQFF
>TRBD1|NA|TRBV6-5|TRBJ1-2
TGTGCCAGCAGTCCCAACGACAGGGTCGATGGCTACACCTTC
CASSPNDRVDGYTF
>TRBD1|once|TRBV6-1|TRBJ1-2
TGTGCCAGCAACGACAGGGTTGTGGAGGGCTACACCTTC
CASNDRVVEGYTF
>NA|few|TRBV7-2|TRBJ2-3
TGTGCCAGCAGCCTGAATCGTCCGGATACGCAGTATTTT
CASSLNRPDTQYF
>NA|NA|TRBV6-5|TRBJ1-6
TGTGCCAGCAGTTACTCGGAGGGAATGAGTAATTCACCCCTCCACTTT
CASSYSEGMSNSPLHF
>NA|NA|TRBV28|TRBJ2-7
TGTGCCAGCAGGCGCGACGGATACGAGCAGTACTTC
CASRRDGYEQYF
>NA|NA|TRBV28|TRBJ1-2
TGTGCCAGCAGCCCAGGATATGGCTACACCTTC
CASSPGYGYTF
>NA|few|TRBV5-1|TRBJ1-1
TGCGCCAGCAGTTTCCGACCGAACATGAACACTGAAGCTTTCTTT
CASSFRPNMNTEAFF
>NA|NA|TRBV7-9|TRBJ1-5
TGTGCCAGCAGCTTAGCGCCTGGGGGGCAGCCCCAGCATTTT
CASSLAPGGQPQHF
>NA|NA|TRBV28|TRBJ2-7
TGTGCCAGCAGTTTACCAATTAGCGGTAAGCAGTACTTC
CASSLPISGKQYF